These 25 T cell receptor beta chains came from one sample sequenced in a study of technical replicates of blood from several donors. This table comes from immunoSEQ multiplex PCR, and its TCRdb copy is limited to in-frame clones, with some not included. The repertoire holds 68,000 or so clones, with 95% to 97% as singletons. The sequenced sample consisted of T cells isolated from PBMCs. Every receptor here comes from a human donor in good health.

The V and J genes are TRBV6-1 and TRBJ1-2, with TRBD1 as a possible D gene (6 bases). V lost 2 bases to trimming and J lost 8 bases, with 15 bases between them. CDR3 length equals 14 residues. Germline-derived CDR1 and CDR2 are MNHNS and SASEGT. CDR3 nucleotides: TGTGCCAGCAGTGAAATTCCGGGACAAGGCGGCTACACCTTC. Translation: CASSEIPGQGGYTF.

The chain's CDR3 is CASSGTGTGDQPQHF. The CDR3 DNA reads as TGTGCCAGCAGCGGGACCGGGACAGGGGATCAGCCCCAGCATTTT. The chain combines TRBV9 with TRBJ1-5; 10 nucleotides agree with TRBD1. The J segment lost 5 bases and the V segment lost 3 bases, leaving 5 bases of the junction unmatched. CDR3 length: 15 residues. Per the germline V gene, CDR1 is SGDLS and CDR2 is YYNGEE.

The V gene is TRBV30, the J gene TRBJ2-3; TRBD2 aligns across 11 bases. The V gene's germline CDR1 is GTSNPN and CDR2 SVGIG (reference sequence). The ends lost 0 bases at V and 3 bases at J; junction bases unmatched: 8. The CDR3 runs 17 residues. CDR3 nucleotide sequence: TGTGCCTGGAGTGTACAACTAGCGGGAGTCGGGACAGATACGCAGTATTTT. This sequence encodes CAWSVQLAGVGTDTQYF.

This clone has a single count. This sequence joins TRBV7-8 and TRBJ2-3, with no clear D. Germline V gives CDR1 SGHVS, CDR2 FQNEAQ. Deletions cut 5 bases from V and 3 bases from J, with 3 bases between. The CDR3 extends over 11 amino acids. CDR3 coding DNA: TGTGCCAGCAGCCCAACAGATACGCAGTATTTT. It specifies CASSPTDTQYF.

As concerns this clone: Distinct nucleotide sequences in the sample also encode this CDR3. V usage is TRBV28 and J usage is TRBJ1-5; D is uncertain. CDR1 MDHEN and CDR2 SYDVKM come from the germline V gene. The CDR3 extends over 13 amino acids. Between the trimmed V and J ends, which lost 2 bases and 5 bases, there was a span of 7 bases. Here the CDR3 reads CASSLGPYQPQHF. The CDR3 DNA reads TGTGCCAGCAGTTTAGGCCCCTATCAGCCCCAGCATTTT. The full variable domain, completed using reference TRBV28 and TRBJ1-5, is DVKVTQSSRYLVKRTGEKVFLECVQDMDHENMFWYRQDPGLGLRLIYFSYDVKMKEKGDIPEGYSVSREKKERFSLILESASTNQTSMYLCASSLGPYQPQHFGDGTRLSIL.

The chain has TRBV11-3 and TRBJ2-3; TRBD2 matches at 9 bases. The V and J ends lost 1 base and 6 bases, in that order; junction bases with no gene match: 5. Germline loops: CDR1 SGHNT, CDR2 YENEEA. The CDR3 totals 15 residues. CDR3 loop: CASSLGAGGRDTQYF. The CDR3 region has the DNA TGTGCCAGCAGCTTAGGAGCGGGGGGTAGGGATACGCAGTATTTT. Filled out from reference TRBV11-3 and TRBJ2-3, the complete variable domain reads EAGVVQSPRYKIIEKKQPVAFWCNPISGHNTLYWYLQNLGQGPELLIRYENEEAVDDSQLPKDRFSAERLKGVDSTLKIQPAELGDSAVYLCASSLGAGGRDTQYFGPGTRLTVL.

The rearrangement links TRBV10-1 to TRBJ2-3, with 7 positions matching TRBD2. Looked up from germline, CDR1 is WNHNN and CDR2 is SYGVQD (reference sequence). J was trimmed by 2 bases and V by 0 bases; bases with no gene match: 5. The CDR3 totals 16 residues. The CDR3 coding sequence is TGCGCCAGCAGTGAGTCCGCCGCGGGGGTCACAGATACGCAGTATTTT. Protein sequence: CASSESAAGVTDTQYF.

This rearrangement joins TRBV19 to TRBJ2-1; D possibly corresponds to TRBD1 (5 bases). The CDR3 contains 15 residues. Trimming took 0 bases from V and 6 from J, leaving 12 bases between them. Germline V lookup: CDR1 LNHDA, CDR2 SQIVND (reference sequence). The CDR3: CASSIDGQIGNEQFF. The CDR3 DNA reads as TGTGCCAGTAGTATAGACGGACAAATTGGCAATGAGCAGTTCTTC. The complete variable domain, with remaining parts taken from reference TRBV19 and TRBJ2-1, reads DGGITQSPKYLFRKEGQNVTLSCEQNLNHDAMYWYRQDPGQGLRLIYYSQIVNDFQKGDIAEGYSVSREKKESFPLTVTSAQKNPTAFYLCASSIDGQIGNEQFFGPGTRLTVL.

This sequence joins TRBV30 and TRBJ2-1, with 8 bases aligning to TRBD2. This CDR3 region has 13 residues. The trim removed 4 bases at V and 6 bases at J, leaving 5 bases unmatched. Germline values: CDR1 GTSNPN, CDR2 SVGIG (reference sequence). CDR3 DNA sequence: TGTGCCTGGACCCAGCGGGAGTCCAATGAGCAGTTCTTC. It is translated as CAWTQRESNEQFF.

The chain combines TRBV11-2 with TRBJ2-3, with 8 bases that match TRBD2. The CDR3 is 16 amino acids. After removal of 2 bases from V and 1 base from J, the junction contained 5 bases not matched to a gene. Looked up from germline, CDR1 is SGHAT and CDR2 is FQNNGV. The CDR3 DNA is TGTGCCAGCAGCTTACTCCCGACTAGCGGCACAGATACGCAGTATTTT. This gives the protein CASSLLPTSGTDTQYF.

This sequence joins TRBV28 and TRBJ2-1; TRBD1 matches 10 bases. Germline V gives CDR1 MDHEN, CDR2 SYDVKM. With V trimmed by 3 bases and J by 7 bases, 12 bases remained unmatched. This CDR3 spans 17 amino acids. CDR3 nucleotide sequence: TGTGCCAGCAGTTTTTGGGGAAGACAGGGGGCGGAGAATGAGCAGTTCTTC. Protein sequence: CASSFWGRQGAENEQFF.

This chain joins TRBV10-3 and TRBJ1-1; 9 positions match TRBD1. The junction had 5 bases not matched to a gene; V was cut back by 8 bases and J by 4 bases. The germline V gene has CDR1 ENHRY and CDR2 SYGVKD. This CDR3 spans 13 amino acids. CDR3 loop: CAIGTGMLTEAFF. The CDR3 DNA is TGTGCCATCGGGACAGGGATGCTCACTGAAGCTTTCTTT.

The chain employs TRBV28 and TRBJ1-4; no clear D. Deletions cut 5 bases from V and 7 bases from J, with 11 bases between. Germline-derived CDR1 and CDR2 are MDHEN and SYDVKM. This CDR3 comprises 13 residues. The CDR3 sequence: CASSESGSEKLFF. CDR3 bases: TGTGCCAGCAGTGAATCCGGGAGTGAAAAACTGTTTTTT.

The J gene is TRBJ2-3, the V gene TRBV5-1; TRBD2 is a possible D gene (6 bases). Trimming removed 0 bases at V and 5 bases at J, with 13 bases between. In germline, CDR1 is SGHRS, CDR2 YFSETQ. This CDR3 contains 15 residues. The CDR3 coding sequence is TGCGCCAGCAGCTTGGAGGCGCGGGATATAGATACGCAGTATTTT. It translates to CASSLEARDIDTQYF.

The J gene is TRBJ1-2, the V gene TRBV5-5; TRBD1 is a possible D gene (6 bases). Trimming removed 7 bases at V and 4 bases at J, with 17 bases between. The CDR3 runs to 14 residues. Germline V gene sequence: CDR1 SGHKS, CDR2 YYEKEE (reference sequence). The CDR3 region is CASRDTFHGYGYTF. CDR3 nucleotides: TGTGCCAGCCGGGACACCTTTCACGGCTATGGCTACACCTTC.

This chain uses TRBV27 with TRBJ2-5; D is ambiguous. Germline V gives CDR1 MNHEY, CDR2 SMNVEV (reference sequence). Trimming stripped 3 bases from V and 2 bases from J, with 16 bases between. CDR3 length: 16 amino acids. The CDR3: CASSFFPRLPQETQYF. The CDR3 region has the DNA TGTGCCAGCAGTTTTTTCCCCCGGTTACCTCAAGAGACCCAGTACTTC.

The J gene is TRBJ1-4, the V gene TRBV11-2; no firm D call. In germline, CDR1 is SGHAT, CDR2 FQNNGV. The CDR3 length is 15 residues. The V gene lost 5 bases and the J gene lost 0 bases, with 10 bases spanning the gap. In DNA form, the CDR3 reads TGTGCCAGCAGCCCGTCGACTGCAACTAATGAAAAACTGTTTTTT. Translated: CASSPSTATNEKLFF.

The rearrangement joins TRBV7-9 to TRBJ1-1; possible D gene TRBD1, 5 bases. The CDR3 contains 15 residues. Germline CDR1 SEHNR, CDR2 FQNEAQ (reference sequence). V was shortened by 5 bases and J by 1 base, with 14 bases between the two germline ends. The CDR3 DNA is TGTGCCAGCAGCAACTCCCAAGACAGGAACACTGAAGCTTTCTTT. Encoded protein: CASSNSQDRNTEAFF.

This CDR3 reads CASSFLTGTVSSYEQYF. CDR3 nucleotide sequence: TGTGCCAGCAGTTTCCTAACCGGGACAGTGAGCTCCTACGAGCAGTACTTC. The rearrangement joins TRBV27 to TRBJ2-7; 7 nucleotides match TRBD1. The germline gives CDR1 MNHEY, CDR2 SMNVEV (reference sequence). V lost 3 bases, J lost 0 bases, and 11 bases stayed unmatched. The CDR3 runs to 17 residues.

The rearrangement joins TRBV5-1 to TRBJ2-5; a possible D gene is TRBD1 (5 bases). Deletions cut 1 base from V and 2 bases from J, with 12 bases between. CDR3 length: 15 residues. Germline CDR1 is SGHRS and CDR2 is YFSETQ. CDR3 DNA sequence: TGCGCCAGCAGCTTGAACGCAGGGCTTCAAGAGACCCAGTACTTC. Encoded protein: CASSLNAGLQETQYF.

The table lists this clone with a few counts. The V and J genes are TRBV7-9 and TRBJ2-5; D might be TRBD2 (6 bases). This CDR3 has 16 amino acids. V shed 1 base and J shed 4 bases, with 16 bases lying between them. Germline values: CDR1 SEHNR, CDR2 FQNEAQ (reference sequence). DNA for the CDR3: TGTGCCAGCAGCTTAGTAGGGACTTCTCAGGGAGAGACCCAGTACTTC. This encodes CASSLVGTSQGETQYF. The full variable domain, in which reference TRBV7-9 and TRBJ2-5 provide the parts outside the CDR3, is DTGVSQNPRHKITKRGQNVTFRCDPISEHNRLYWYRQTLGQGPEFLTYFQNEAQLEKSRLLSDRFSAERPKGSFSTLEIQRTEQGDSAMYLCASSLVGTSQGETQYFGPGTRLLVL.

The V and J genes are TRBV6-5 and TRBJ2-7, with TRBD1 identical over 7 bases. With 4 bases clipped from V and 6 bases from J, the junction kept 6 bases outside the gene matches. The CDR3 sequence is 13 residues long. Per the germline V gene, CDR1 is MNHEY and CDR2 is SVGAGI. The CDR3 DNA reads as TGTGCCAGCAGTTTCGACAGGGAAAGCGAGCAGTACTTC. This translates into CASSFDRESEQYF.

The chain combines TRBV10-1 with TRBJ1-5; D is perhaps TRBD1 (6 bases). This CDR3 comprises 13 residues. Germline V gene sequence: CDR1 WNHNN, CDR2 SYGVQD (reference sequence). V was trimmed by 2 bases and J by 9 bases, leaving 11 bases between them. The chain's CDR3 is CASSEVVGGPQHF. CDR3 coding DNA: TGCGCCAGCAGTGAGGTCGTAGGGGGGCCCCAGCATTTT.

The J gene is TRBJ1-1, the V gene TRBV7-9; D unclear. From germline, CDR1 is SEHNR and CDR2 FQNEAQ (reference sequence). V was cut by 11 bases and J by 0 bases, with 7 bases left in between. The CDR3 runs 11 residues. This CDR3 is CASRVNTEAFF. For the CDR3, the DNA is TGTGCCTCCCGGGTGAACACTGAAGCTTTCTTT.

In this sample, this clone turned up once. The rearrangement uses TRBV2 and TRBJ1-4; possibly TRBD1 for D (6 bases). The germline V gene has CDR1 SNHLY and CDR2 FYNNEI. The ends were cut back, 5 bases at V and 6 bases at J, with 19 bases in the middle. The CDR3 has 16 residues. The CDR3 DNA follows: TGTGCCAGCAGTACACAATTACAGGGTAATCATGAAAAACTGTTTTTT. This codes for CASSTQLQGNHEKLFF. Combining the CDR3 with reference TRBV2 and TRBJ1-4 gives the whole variable domain EPEVTQTPSHQVTQMGQEVILRCVPISNHLYFYWYRQILGQKVEFLVSFYNNEISEKSEIFDDQFSVERPDGSNFTLKIRSTKLEDSAMYFCASSTQLQGNHEKLFFGSGTQLSVL.